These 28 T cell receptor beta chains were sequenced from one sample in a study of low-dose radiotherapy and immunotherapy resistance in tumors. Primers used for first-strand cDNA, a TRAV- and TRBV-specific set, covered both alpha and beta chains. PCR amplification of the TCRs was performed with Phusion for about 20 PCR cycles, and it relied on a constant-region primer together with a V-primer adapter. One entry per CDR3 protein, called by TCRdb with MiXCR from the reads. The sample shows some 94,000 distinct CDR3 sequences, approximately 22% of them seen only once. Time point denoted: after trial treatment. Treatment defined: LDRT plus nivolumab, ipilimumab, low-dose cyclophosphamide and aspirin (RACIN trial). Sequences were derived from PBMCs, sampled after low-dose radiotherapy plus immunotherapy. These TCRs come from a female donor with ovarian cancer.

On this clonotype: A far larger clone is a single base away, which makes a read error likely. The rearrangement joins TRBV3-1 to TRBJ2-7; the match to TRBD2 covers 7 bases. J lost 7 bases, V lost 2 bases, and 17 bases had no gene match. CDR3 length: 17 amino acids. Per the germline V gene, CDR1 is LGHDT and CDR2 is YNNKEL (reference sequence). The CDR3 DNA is TGTGCCAGCAGCCAAATTTGTCGGGAGGCGCTCTACAATGAGCAGTACTTC. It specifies CASSQICREALYNEQYF.

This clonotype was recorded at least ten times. CDR3 amino acids: CASSQDPEGDSRGYTF. Written as DNA, the CDR3 is TGCGCCAGCAGCCAAGATCCCGAGGGGGACAGTCGAGGCTACACCTTC. The chain couples TRBV4-3 to TRBJ1-2; 7 positions match TRBD1. Per germline, CDR1 LGHNA and CDR2 YSLEER. This CDR3 has 16 amino acids. V shed 0 bases and J 8 bases; nucleotides not matched to a gene: 12.

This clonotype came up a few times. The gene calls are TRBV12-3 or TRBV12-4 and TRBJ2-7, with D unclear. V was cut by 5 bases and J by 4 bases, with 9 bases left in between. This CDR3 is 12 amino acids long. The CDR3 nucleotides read TGTGCCAGCAGTGCACAGAGTTACGAGCAGTACTTC. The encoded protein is CASSAQSYEQYF.

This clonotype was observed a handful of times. DNA of the CDR3: TGCGCCAGCAGCTTGACAGACCGCACAGATACGCAGTATTTT. It translates to CASSLTDRTDTQYF. The chain joins TRBV5-1 to TRBJ2-3, with D uncertain. CDR3 length: 14 amino acids. Trimming removed 1 base from V and 1 base from J, with 7 bases in between. CDR1 is SGHRS and CDR2 is YFSETQ in the germline V gene.

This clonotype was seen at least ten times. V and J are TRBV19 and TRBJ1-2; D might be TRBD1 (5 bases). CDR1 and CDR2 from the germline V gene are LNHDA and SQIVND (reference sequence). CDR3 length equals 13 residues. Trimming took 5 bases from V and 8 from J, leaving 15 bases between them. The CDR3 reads CASSSQGTRGYTF. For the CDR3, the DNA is TGTGCCAGTAGTTCCCAGGGTACGCGGGGCTACACCTTC.

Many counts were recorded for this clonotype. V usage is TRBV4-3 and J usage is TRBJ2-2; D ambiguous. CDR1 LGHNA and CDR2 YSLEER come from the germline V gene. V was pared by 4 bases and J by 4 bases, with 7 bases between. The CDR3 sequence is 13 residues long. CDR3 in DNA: TGCGCCAGCAGCCGCCTGAGCACCGGGGAGCTGTTTTTT. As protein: CASSRLSTGELFF.

CDR3 loop: CASSLDPGTAGNTIYF. CDR3 DNA: TGCGCCAGCAGCTTGGATCCCGGGACAGCTGGAAACACCATATATTTT. The chain employs TRBV5-1 and TRBJ1-3; TRBD1 matches 7 bases. CDR1 is SGHRS, CDR2 YFSETQ, per germline. The CDR3 runs 16 residues. Trimming removed 0 bases from V and 2 bases from J; junction bases left unmatched: 5.

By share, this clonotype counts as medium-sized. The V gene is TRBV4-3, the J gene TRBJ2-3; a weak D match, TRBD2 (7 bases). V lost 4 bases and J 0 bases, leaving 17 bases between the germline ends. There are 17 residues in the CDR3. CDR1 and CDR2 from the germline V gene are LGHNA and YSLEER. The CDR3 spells CASSPDGGRDSTDTQYF. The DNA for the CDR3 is TGCGCCAGCAGCCCCGACGGGGGGCGGGATAGCACAGATACGCAGTATTTT.

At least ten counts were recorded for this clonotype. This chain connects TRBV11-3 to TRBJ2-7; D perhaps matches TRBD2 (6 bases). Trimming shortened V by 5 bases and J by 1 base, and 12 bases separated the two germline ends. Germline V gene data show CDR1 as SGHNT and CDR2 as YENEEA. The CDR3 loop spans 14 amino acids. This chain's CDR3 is CASSALGLSYEQYF. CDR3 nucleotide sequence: TGTGCCAGCAGCGCATTGGGACTTTCCTACGAGCAGTACTTC.

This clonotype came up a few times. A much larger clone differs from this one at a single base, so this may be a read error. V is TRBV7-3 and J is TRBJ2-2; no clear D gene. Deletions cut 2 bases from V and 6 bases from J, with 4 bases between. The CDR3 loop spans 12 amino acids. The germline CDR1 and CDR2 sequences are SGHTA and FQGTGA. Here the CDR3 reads CASSLGSGELFF. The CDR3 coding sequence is TGTGCCAGCAGCTTAGGGTCCGGGGAGCTGTTTTTT. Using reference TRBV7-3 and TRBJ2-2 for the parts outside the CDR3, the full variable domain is GAGVSQTPSNKVTEKGKYVELRCDPISGHTALYWYRQSLGQGPEFLIYFQGTGAADDSGLPNDRFFAVRPEGSVSTLKIQRTERGDSAVYLCASSLGSGELFFGEGSRLTVL.

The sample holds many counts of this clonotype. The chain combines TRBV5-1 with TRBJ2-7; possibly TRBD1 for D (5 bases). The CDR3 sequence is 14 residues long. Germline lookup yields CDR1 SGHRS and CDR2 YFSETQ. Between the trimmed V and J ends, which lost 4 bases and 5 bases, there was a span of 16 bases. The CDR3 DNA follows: TGCGCCAGCAGCCCCCAGGGCCTACCCGACGAGCAGTACTTC. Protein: CASSPQGLPDEQYF.

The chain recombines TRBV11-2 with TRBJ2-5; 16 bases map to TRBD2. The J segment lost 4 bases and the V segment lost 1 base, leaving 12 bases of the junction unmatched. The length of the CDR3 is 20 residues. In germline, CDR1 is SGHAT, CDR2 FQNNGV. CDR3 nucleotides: TGTGCCAGCAGCTTAGTTGCGCCGGGACTAGCGGGAGGGATGGGAGAGACCCAGTACTTC. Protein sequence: CASSLVAPGLAGGMGETQYF.

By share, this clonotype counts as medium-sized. The CDR3 nucleotides are TGTGCCAGCAGCACAGATCGTGCCGGGGAGCTGTTTTTT. This sequence encodes CASSTDRAGELFF. The rearrangement links TRBV11-2 to TRBJ2-2; D gene uncertain. The V and J ends lost 5 bases and 6 bases respectively, with 10 bases between them. The CDR3 runs 13 residues. Germline loops: CDR1 SGHAT, CDR2 FQNNGV.

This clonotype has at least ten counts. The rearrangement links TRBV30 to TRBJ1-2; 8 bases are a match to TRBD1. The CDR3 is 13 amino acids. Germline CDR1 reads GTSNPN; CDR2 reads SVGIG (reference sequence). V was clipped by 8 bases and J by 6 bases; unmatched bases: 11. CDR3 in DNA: TGTGCCCAACCCCTAGGGACAGGTGATGGCTACACCTTC. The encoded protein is CAQPLGTGDGYTF.

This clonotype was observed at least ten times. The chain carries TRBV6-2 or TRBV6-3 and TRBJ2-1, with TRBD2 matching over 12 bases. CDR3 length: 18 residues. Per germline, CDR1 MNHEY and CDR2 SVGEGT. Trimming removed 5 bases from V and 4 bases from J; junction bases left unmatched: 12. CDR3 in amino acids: CASSKQFRTSGTYNEQFF. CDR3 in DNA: TGTGCCAGCAGTAAACAATTCCGGACTAGCGGGACTTACAATGAGCAGTTCTTC.

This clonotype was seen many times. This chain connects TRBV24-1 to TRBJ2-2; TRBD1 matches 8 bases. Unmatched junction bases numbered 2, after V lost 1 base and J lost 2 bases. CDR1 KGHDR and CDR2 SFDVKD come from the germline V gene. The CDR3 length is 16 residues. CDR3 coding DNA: TGTGCCACCAGTGATTTCGACAGGGGTAACACCGGGGAGCTGTTTTTT. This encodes CATSDFDRGNTGELFF.

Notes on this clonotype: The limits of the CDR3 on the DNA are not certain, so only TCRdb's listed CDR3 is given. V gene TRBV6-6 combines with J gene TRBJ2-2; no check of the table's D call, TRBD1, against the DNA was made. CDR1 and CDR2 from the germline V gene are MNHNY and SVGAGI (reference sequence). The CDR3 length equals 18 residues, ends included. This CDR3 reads CASSYSMSDRSTGELFFF.

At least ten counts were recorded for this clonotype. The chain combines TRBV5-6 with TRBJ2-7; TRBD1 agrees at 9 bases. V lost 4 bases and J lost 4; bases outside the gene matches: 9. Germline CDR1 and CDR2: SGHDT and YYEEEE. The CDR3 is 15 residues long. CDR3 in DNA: TGTGCCAGCAGCCTATGGTACAGGGGGCTGTACGAGCAGTACTTC. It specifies CASSLWYRGLYEQYF.

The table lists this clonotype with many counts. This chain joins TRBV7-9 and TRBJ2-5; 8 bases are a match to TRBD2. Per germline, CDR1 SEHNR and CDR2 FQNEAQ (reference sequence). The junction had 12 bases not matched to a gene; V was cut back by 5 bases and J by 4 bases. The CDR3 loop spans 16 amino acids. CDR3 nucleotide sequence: TGTGCCAGCAGCCCGCCTGGGACACGGGGGGGAGAGACCCAGTACTTC. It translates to CASSPPGTRGGETQYF.

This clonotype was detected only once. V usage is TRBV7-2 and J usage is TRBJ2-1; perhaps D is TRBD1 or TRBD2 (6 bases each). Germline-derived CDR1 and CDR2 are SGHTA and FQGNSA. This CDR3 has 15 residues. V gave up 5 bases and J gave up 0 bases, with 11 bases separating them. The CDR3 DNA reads TGTGCCAGCAGCCAGAGGGGGGCCTCCTACAATGAGCAGTTCTTC. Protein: CASSQRGASYNEQFF.

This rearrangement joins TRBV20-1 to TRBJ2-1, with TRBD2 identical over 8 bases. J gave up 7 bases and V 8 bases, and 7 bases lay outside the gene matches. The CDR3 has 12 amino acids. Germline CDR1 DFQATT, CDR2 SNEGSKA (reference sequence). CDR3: CSRGGTGNEQFF. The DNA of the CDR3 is TGCAGTCGGGGGGGGACGGGGAATGAGCAGTTCTTC.

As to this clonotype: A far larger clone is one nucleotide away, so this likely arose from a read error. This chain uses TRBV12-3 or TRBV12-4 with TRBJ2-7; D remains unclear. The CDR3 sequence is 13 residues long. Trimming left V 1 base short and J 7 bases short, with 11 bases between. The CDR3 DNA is TGTGCCAGCAGTTTAGTTCAAGGAAATGAGCAGTACTTC. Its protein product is CASSLVQGNEQYF.

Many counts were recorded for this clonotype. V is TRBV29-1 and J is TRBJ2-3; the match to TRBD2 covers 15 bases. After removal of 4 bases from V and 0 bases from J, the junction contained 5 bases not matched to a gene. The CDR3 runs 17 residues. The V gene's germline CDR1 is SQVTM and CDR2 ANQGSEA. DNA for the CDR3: TGCAGCGTTGGGGGGGGACTAGCGGGGGGCAGCACAGATACGCAGTATTTT. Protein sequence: CSVGGGLAGGSTDTQYF.

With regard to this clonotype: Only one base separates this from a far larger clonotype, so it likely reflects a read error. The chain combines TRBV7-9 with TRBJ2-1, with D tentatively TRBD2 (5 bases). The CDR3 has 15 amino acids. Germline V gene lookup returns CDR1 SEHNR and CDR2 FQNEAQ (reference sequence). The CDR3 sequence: CAGSPRWSGYNEQFF. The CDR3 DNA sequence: TGTGCCGGCAGCCCCCGATGGTCGGGGTACAATGAGCAGTTCTTC.

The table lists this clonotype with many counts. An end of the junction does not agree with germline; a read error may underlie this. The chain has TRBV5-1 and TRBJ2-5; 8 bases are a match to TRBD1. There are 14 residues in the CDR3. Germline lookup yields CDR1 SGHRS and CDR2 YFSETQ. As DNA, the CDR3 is TGTGCCAGCAGTCCTCGGACAGGGCGAGAGACCCAGTACTTC. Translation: CASSPRTGRETQYF.

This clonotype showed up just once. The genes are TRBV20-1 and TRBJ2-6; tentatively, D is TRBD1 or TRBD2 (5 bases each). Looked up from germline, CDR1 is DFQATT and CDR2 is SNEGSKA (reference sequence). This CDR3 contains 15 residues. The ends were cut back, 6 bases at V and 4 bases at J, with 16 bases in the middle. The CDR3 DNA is TGCAGTGCCCCCGGGATCGGGGCAGGGGCCAACGTCCTGACTTTC. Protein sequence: CSAPGIGAGANVLTF.

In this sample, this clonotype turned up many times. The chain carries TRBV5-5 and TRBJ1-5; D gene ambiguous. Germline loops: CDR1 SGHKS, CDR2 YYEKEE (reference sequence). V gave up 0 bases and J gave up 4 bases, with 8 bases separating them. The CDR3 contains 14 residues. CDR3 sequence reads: CASSLDLRNQPQHF. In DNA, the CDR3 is TGTGCCAGCAGCTTGGATCTACGGAATCAGCCCCAGCATTTT. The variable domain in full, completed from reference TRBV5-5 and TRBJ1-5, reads DAGVTQSPTHLIKTRGQQVTLRCSPISGHKSVSWYQQVLGQGPQFIFQYYEKEERGRGNFPDRFSARQFPNYSSELNVNALLLGDSALYLCASSLDLRNQPQHFGDGTRLSIL.

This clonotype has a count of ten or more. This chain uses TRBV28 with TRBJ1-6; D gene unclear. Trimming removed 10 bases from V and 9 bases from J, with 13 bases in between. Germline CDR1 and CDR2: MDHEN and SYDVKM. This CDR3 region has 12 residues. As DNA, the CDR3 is TGTGCCACCAAGCTTCGGAGTTCACCCCTCCACTTT. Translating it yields CATKLRSSPLHF.